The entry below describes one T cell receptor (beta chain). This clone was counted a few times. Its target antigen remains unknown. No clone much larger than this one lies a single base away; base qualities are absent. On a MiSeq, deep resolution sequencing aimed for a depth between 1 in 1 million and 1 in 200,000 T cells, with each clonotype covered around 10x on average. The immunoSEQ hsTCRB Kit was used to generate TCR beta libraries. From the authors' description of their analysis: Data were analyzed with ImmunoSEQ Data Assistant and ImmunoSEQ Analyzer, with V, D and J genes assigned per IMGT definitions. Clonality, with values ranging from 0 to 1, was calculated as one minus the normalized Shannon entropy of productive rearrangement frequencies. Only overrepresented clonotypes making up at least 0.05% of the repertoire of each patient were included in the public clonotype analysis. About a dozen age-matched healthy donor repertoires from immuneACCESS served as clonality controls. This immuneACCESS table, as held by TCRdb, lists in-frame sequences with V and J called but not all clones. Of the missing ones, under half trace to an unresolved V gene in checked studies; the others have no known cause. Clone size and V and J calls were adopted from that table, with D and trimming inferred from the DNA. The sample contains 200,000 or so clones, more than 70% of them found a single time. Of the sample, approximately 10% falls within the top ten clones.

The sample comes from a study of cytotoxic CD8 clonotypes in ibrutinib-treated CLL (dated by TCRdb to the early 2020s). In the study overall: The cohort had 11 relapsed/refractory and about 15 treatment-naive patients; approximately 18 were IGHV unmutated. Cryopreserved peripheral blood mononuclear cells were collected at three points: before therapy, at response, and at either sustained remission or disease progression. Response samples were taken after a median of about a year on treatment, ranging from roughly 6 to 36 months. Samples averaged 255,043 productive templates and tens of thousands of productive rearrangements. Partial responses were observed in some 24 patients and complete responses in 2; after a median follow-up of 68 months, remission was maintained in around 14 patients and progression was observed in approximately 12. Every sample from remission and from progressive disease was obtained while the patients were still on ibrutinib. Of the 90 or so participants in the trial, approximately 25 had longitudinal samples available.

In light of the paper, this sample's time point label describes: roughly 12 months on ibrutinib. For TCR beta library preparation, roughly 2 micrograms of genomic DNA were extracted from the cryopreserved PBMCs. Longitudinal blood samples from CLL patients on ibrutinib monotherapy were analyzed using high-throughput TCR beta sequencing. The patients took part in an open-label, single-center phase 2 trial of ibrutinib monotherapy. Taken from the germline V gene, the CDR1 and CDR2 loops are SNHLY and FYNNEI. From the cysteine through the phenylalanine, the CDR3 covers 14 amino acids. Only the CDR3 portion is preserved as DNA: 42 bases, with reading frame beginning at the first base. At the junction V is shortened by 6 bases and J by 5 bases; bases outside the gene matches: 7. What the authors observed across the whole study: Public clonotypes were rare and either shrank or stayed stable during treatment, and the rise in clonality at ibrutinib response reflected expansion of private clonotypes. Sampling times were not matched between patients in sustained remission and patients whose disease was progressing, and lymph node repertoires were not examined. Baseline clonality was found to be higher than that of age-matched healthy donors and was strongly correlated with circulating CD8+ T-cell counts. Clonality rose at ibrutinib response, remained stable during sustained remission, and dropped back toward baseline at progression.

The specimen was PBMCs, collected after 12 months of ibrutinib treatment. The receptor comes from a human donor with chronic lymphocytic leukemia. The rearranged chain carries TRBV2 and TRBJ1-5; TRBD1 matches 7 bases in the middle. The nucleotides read TGTGCCAGCAGCGGACAGGCGGGGTATCAGCCCCAGCATTTT. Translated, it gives CASSGQAGYQPQHF. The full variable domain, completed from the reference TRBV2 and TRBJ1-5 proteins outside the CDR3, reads EPEVTQTPSHQVTQMGQEVILRCVPISNHLYFYWYRQILGQKVEFLVSFYNNEISEKSEIFDDQFSVERPDGSNFTLKIRSTKLEDSAMYFCASSGQAGYQPQHFGDGTRLSIL.